These 20 T cell receptor beta chains came from one sample sequenced in a study of regulatory T cells in long-lasting Graves disease. Researchers made TCR beta libraries by using iRepertoire HTBI primers and running Arm-PCR on CDR3 regions. TCRdb independently ran MiXCR on the multiplex PCR reads; one entry per CDR3 protein. Among 300,000 to 350,000 distinct CDR3 sequences listed, around a fifth were seen once. Stated time point: persistent/refractory GD, antithyroid drugs over 5 years with positive TRAb. After RNA was extracted from PBMCs, the TCR library was made from it. The starting material was peripheral blood mononuclear cells (PBMCs), obtained when the disease was refractory, from a patient treated with antithyroid drugs. The receptors shown here come from a female donor with Graves disease.

This clonotype was counted ten times or more. The chain joins TRBV12-3 or TRBV12-4 to TRBJ1-1; D not certain. The V and J ends lost 2 bases and 3 bases respectively, with 7 bases between them. This CDR3 spans 13 amino acids. DNA for the CDR3: TGTGCCAGCAGTTTAAAGTTGTACACTGAAGCTTTCTTT. Translation: CASSLKLYTEAFF.

The sample holds a few counts of this clonotype. The chain links TRBV9 to TRBJ1-5, with D hard to call. Germline V gives CDR1 SGDLS, CDR2 YYNGEE. The CDR3 spans 13 residues. The V and J ends lost 2 bases and 3 bases respectively, with 6 bases between them. This CDR3 is CASSVGYNQPQHF. As DNA, the CDR3 is TGTGCCAGCAGCGTTGGGTACAATCAGCCCCAGCATTTT.

This sequence joins TRBV5-1 and TRBJ1-2; D gene uncertain. Germline CDR1 is SGHRS and CDR2 is YFSETQ. The CDR3 is 15 residues long. Trimming took off 3 bases at V and 2 bases at J, with 14 bases between the two ends. The CDR3, as DNA: TGCGCCAGCAGCTCTCCCAAAGGTCGAAACTATGGCTACACCTTC. Translated, it gives CASSSPKGRNYGYTF.

This clonotype was seen a few times. The rearrangement joins TRBV12-3 or TRBV12-4 to TRBJ1-6; D is uncertain. This CDR3 has 15 residues. Trimming took 2 bases from V and 7 from J, leaving 12 bases between them. The CDR3 reads CASSLRAGSNSPLHF. CDR3 bases: TGTGCCAGCAGTTTAAGGGCCGGTTCGAATTCACCCCTCCACTTT.

In regard to this clonotype: A read error is the likely source, as a far larger clone sits one nucleotide away. The V gene is TRBV28, the J gene TRBJ2-7, with D perhaps TRBD2 (5 bases). The assigned J gene may be wrong: the sequence end matches TRBJ2-5 better. Germline V gives CDR1 MDHEN, CDR2 SYDVKM. The CDR3 runs to 17 residues. CDR3 in amino acids: CASGSPTYLTGKGTQYF. Written as DNA, the CDR3 is TGTGCCAGCGGTTCCCCTACCTATTTGACCGGGAAAGGGACCCAGTACTTC.

This clonotype was observed a handful of times. This chain links TRBV6-1 with TRBJ1-6; D gene ambiguous. V was trimmed by 6 bases and J by 10 bases, leaving 13 bases between them. CDR1 MNHNS and CDR2 SASEGT come from the germline V gene. CDR3 length: 13 amino acids. CDR3 residues: CASSNQDGSPLHF. CDR3 coding DNA: TGTGCCAGCAGCAATCAAGATGGATCACCCCTCCACTTT.

This clonotype was picked up a small number of times. The J gene is TRBJ1-5, the V gene TRBV20-1, with TRBD1 matching over 10 bases. The germline V gene has CDR1 DFQATT and CDR2 SNEGSKA (reference sequence). The CDR3 is 18 amino acids. V shed 2 bases, J shed 2 bases, and the junction held 12 bases outside the gene matches. The CDR3 protein is CSARTDRGRGWGNQPQHF. The CDR3 nucleotides are TGCAGTGCTAGAACTGACAGGGGGCGCGGATGGGGCAATCAGCCCCAGCATTTT.

This clonotype showed up many times. The V gene is TRBV28, the J gene TRBJ1-5; 10 positions agree with TRBD1. The CDR3 sequence is 15 residues long. With V trimmed by 5 bases and J by 6 bases, 7 bases remained unmatched. Per germline, CDR1 MDHEN and CDR2 SYDVKM. In DNA, the CDR3 is TGTGCCAGCAGTCGACAGGGGGCGCGTGGTCAGCCCCAGCATTTT. Its protein product is CASSRQGARGQPQHF.

This clonotype was counted at least ten times. The V call is TRBV6-1, the J call TRBJ1-6; possibly TRBD1 for D (5 bases). This CDR3 comprises 14 residues. The V and J ends lost 7 bases and 5 bases respectively, with 12 bases between them. Germline values: CDR1 MNHNS, CDR2 SASEGT. CDR3 coding DNA: TGTGCCAGCAAGCTCGACAGTCATAATTCACCCCTCCACTTT. Amino acid sequence: CASKLDSHNSPLHF.

A note on this clonotype: A read error may be the cause here, since a much bigger clone is one base away. Given the absence of the conserved phenylalanine or tryptophan at the CDR3 end, a read error is likely. The CDR3 reads CASRTGTASYEQYL. CDR3 in DNA: TGTGCCAGCAGAACCGGGACAGCCTCCTACGAGCAGTACCTC. The chain couples TRBV12-3 or TRBV12-4 to TRBJ2-7; TRBD1 matches 7 bases. J was trimmed by 0 bases and V by 6 bases; bases with no gene match: 5. The CDR3 extends over 14 amino acids.

This clonotype has a count of ten or more. The chain has TRBV28 and TRBJ2-3, with D perhaps TRBD1 (5 bases). The germline V gene encodes CDR1 MDHEN and CDR2 SYDVKM. The length of the CDR3 is 14 residues. Deletions cut 4 bases from V and 6 bases from J, with 14 bases between. The CDR3 DNA sequence: TGTGCCAGCAGTTCCCAAAGGGGTGGGGATACGCAGTATTTT. Its protein is CASSSQRGGDTQYF. The full variable domain, rest sourced from reference TRBV28 and TRBJ2-3, is DVKVTQSSRYLVKRTGEKVFLECVQDMDHENMFWYRQDPGLGLRLIYFSYDVKMKEKGDIPEGYSVSREKKERFSLILESASTNQTSMYLCASSSQRGGDTQYFGPGTRLTVL.

The chain uses TRBV6-5 and TRBJ2-2; TRBD2 agrees at 7 bases. V was clipped by 2 bases and J by 4 bases; unmatched bases: 1. CDR1 and CDR2 from the germline V gene are MNHEY and SVGAGI. This CDR3 contains 14 residues. As DNA, the CDR3 is TGTGCCAGCAGTTACGCTAGCGGCACCGGGGAGCTGTTTTTT. The encoded protein is CASSYASGTGELFF.

This clonotype was recorded at least ten times. J is TRBJ1-2 and V is TRBV28; 7 bases agree with TRBD1. This CDR3 has 15 amino acids. The germline V gene has CDR1 MDHEN and CDR2 SYDVKM. V gave up 9 bases and J gave up 4 bases; unmatched junction bases: 14. CDR3 DNA sequence: TGTGCCAGTTGTAGGGGCCGGACAGGAGGCTATGGCTACACCTTC. Translated: CASCRGRTGGYGYTF.

The gene calls are TRBV29-1 and TRBJ2-7, with 9 bases that match TRBD1. Germline CDR1 reads SQVTM; CDR2 reads ANQGSEA. V lost 6 bases and J lost 0; bases outside the gene matches: 9. The CDR3 contains 15 residues. The CDR3 DNA reads TGCAGCGTGAGTGGACAGGGGATTTTCTCCTACGAGCAGTACTTC. It encodes CSVSGQGIFSYEQYF.

CDR3 sequence: CASRRTGESGELFF. The DNA for the CDR3 is TGTGCCAGCCGCCGGACAGGGGAGTCCGGGGAGCTGTTTTTT. The gene calls are TRBV25-1 and TRBJ2-2; 9 bases fit TRBD1. V shed 8 bases and J 6 bases; nucleotides not matched to a gene: 7. Germline CDR1 and CDR2: MGHDK and SYGVNS. This CDR3 has 14 residues.

This clonotype showed up many times. The chain links TRBV12-3 or TRBV12-4 to TRBJ1-1; D is uncertain. V was trimmed by 4 bases and J by 7 bases, leaving 10 bases between them. CDR3 length: 12 amino acids. For the CDR3, the DNA is TGTGCCAGCAGTTACCGGGTCTATGAAGCTTTCTTT. This gives the protein CASSYRVYEAFF.

V usage is TRBV7-6 and J usage is TRBJ2-2, with 9 bases that match TRBD1. V lost 5 bases and J lost 0; bases outside the gene matches: 4. The CDR3 is made up of 16 amino acids. Per the germline V gene, CDR1 is SGHVS and CDR2 is FNYEAQ. CDR3 nucleotides: TGTGCCAGCAGCGAACAGGGGGCCGCGAACACCGGGGAGCTGTTTTTT. As protein: CASSEQGAANTGELFF.

This clonotype was picked up many times. This rearrangement joins TRBV5-1 to TRBJ2-7, with D perhaps given as TRBD1 or TRBD2 (5 bases each). Trimming took 3 bases from V and 3 from J, leaving 13 bases between them. CDR1 and CDR2 (germline): SGHRS, YFSETQ. The CDR3 runs 14 residues. The CDR3 spells CASSSGTERYEQYF. The CDR3 DNA is TGCGCCAGCAGCTCCGGGACGGAACGCTACGAGCAGTACTTC.

In regard to this clonotype: This is likely an artifact of a read error, given a far larger clone one base away. The genes are TRBV2 and TRBJ2-7; perhaps TRBD2 as D (5 bases). This CDR3 comprises 15 residues. Germline CDR1 SNHLY, CDR2 FYNNEI. The CDR3 reads CASSPERVLTYGQYF. The CDR3 DNA reads TGTGCCAGCAGCCCAGAGAGGGTCTTGACCTACGGGCAGTACTTC.

This clonotype occurred a few times. CDR3 protein: CASSYETGAFNSPLHF. The DNA of the CDR3 is TGTGCCAGCAGTTACGAGACAGGGGCCTTTAATTCACCCCTCCACTTT. This chain links TRBV7-9 with TRBJ1-6, with 8 bases aligning to TRBD1. The CDR3 covers 16 residues. V trimming: 6 bases; J trimming: 6 bases; junction bases outside the gene matches: 10. Germline V lookup: CDR1 SEHNR, CDR2 FQNEAQ (reference sequence). The full variable domain, rest sourced from reference TRBV7-9 and TRBJ1-6, is DTGVSQNPRHKITKRGQNVTFRCDPISEHNRLYWYRQTLGQGPEFLTYFQNEAQLEKSRLLSDRFSAERPKGSFSTLEIQRTEQGDSAMYLCASSYETGAFNSPLHFGNGTRLTVT.